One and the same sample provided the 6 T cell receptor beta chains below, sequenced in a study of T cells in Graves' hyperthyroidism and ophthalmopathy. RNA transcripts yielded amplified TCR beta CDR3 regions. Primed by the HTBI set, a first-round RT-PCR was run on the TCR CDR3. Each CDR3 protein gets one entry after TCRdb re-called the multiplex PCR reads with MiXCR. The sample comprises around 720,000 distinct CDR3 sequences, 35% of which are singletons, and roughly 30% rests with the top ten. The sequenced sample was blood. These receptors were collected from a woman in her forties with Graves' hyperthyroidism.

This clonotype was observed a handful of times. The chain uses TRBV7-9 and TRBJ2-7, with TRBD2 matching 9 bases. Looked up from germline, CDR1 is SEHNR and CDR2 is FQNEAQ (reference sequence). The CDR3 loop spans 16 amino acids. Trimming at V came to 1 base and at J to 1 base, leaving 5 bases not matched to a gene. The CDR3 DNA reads TGTGCCAGCAGCTTAGAGCGGGGGGCTTCTTCCTACGAGCAGTACTTC. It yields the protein CASSLERGASSYEQYF.

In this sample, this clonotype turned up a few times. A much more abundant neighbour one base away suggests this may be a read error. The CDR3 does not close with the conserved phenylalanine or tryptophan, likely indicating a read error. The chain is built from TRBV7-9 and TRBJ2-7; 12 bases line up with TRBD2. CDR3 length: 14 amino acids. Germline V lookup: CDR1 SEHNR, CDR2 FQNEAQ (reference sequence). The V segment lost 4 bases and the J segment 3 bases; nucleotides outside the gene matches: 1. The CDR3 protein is CASSSGLAGYEQYL. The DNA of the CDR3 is TGTGCCAGCAGCTCGGGACTAGCGGGCTACGAGCAGTACCTC.

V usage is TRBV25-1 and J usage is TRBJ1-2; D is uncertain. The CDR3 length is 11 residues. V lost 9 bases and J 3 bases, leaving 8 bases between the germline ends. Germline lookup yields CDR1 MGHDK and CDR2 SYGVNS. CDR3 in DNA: TGTGCCAGGGGCAGATACTATGGCTACACCTTC. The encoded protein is CARGRYYGYTF.

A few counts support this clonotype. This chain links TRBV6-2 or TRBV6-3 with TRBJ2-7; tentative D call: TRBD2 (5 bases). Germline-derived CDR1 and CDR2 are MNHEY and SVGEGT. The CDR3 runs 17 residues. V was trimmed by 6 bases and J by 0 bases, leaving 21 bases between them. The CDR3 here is CASSRTPTGIPSYEQYF. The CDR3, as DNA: TGTGCCAGCAGCCGAACTCCCACGGGGATCCCCTCCTACGAGCAGTACTTC.

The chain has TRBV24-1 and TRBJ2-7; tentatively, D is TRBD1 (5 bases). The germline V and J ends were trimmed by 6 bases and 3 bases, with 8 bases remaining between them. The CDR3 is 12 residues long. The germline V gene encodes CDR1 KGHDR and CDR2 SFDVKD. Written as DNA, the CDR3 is TGTGCCACCAGTCCAGGGCTCTACGAGCAGTACTTC. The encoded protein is CATSPGLYEQYF.

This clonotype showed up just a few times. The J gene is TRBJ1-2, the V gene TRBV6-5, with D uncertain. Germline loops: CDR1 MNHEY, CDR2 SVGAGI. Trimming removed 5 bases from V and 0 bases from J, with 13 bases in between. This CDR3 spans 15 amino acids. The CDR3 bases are TGTGCCAGCAGTGATGAAACGGCTTCTAACTATGGCTACACCTTC. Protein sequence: CASSDETASNYGYTF.